Here is one T cell receptor beta chain with its context. The antigen is not known. The data are from a study of T-cell memory formation after mild COVID-19. Overall study: For the most part, TCR clusters were specific to one donor.

MiXCR, run by TCRdb on the 5' RACE reads, gives a single entry per CDR3 protein. This sample has 380,000 or so distinct CDR3 sequences, with approximately 14% found just once. Study-level findings and limits: Day 15 to 85 contracting clones showed balanced CD4/CD8; day 15 to 37 expanders favored CD4+. Shrinking CD4+ clones resided mostly in CM and EM, and CD8+ ones in EMRA.

This CDR3 region has 15 residues. This receptor was taken from a young man who had mild COVID-19 (a few samples of this study predate the infection). Cell type and time point are not known. The material sequenced was PBMCs or a T cell subset sorted from them (not recorded which). The V gene is TRBV21-1, the J gene TRBJ2-2; the table names TRBD2, a call not compared with the DNA. TRBV21-1 is a documented pseudogene. The CDR3 region has the DNA TGTGCCAGCGTTGGAGCGGGGGGGAACACCGGGGAGCTGTTTTTT. This sequence encodes CASVGAGGNTGELFF.